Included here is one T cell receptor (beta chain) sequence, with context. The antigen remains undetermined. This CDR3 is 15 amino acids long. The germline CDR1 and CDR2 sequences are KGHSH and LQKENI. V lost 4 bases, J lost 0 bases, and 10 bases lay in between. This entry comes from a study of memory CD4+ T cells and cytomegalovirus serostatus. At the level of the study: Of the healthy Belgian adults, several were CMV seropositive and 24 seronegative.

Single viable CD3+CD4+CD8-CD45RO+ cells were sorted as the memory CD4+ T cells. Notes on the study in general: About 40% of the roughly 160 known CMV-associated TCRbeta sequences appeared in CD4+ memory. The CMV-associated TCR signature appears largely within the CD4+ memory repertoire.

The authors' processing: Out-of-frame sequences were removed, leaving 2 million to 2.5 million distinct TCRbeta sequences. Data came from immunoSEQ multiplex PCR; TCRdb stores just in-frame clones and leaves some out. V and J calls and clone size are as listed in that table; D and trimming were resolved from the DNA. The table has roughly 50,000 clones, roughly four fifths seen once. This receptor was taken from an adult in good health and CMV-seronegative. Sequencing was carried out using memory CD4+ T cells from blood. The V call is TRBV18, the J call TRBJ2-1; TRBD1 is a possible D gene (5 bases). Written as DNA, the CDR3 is TGTGCCAGCTCACTCTCGACAGCCTCCTACAATGAGCAGTTCTTC. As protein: CASSLSTASYNEQFF.